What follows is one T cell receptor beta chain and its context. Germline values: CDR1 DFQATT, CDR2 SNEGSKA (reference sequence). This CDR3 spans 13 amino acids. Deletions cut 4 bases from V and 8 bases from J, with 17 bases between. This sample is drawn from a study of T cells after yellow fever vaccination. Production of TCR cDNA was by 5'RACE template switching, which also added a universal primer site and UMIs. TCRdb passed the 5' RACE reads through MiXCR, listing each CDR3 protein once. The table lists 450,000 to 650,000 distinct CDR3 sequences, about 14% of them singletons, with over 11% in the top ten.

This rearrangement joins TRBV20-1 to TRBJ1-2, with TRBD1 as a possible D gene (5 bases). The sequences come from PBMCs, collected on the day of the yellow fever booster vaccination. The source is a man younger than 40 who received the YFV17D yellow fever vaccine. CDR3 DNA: TGCAGTGCTAATCAGGGTGCAGTCTACGGCTACACCTTC. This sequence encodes CSANQGAVYGYTF.